This T cell receptor (beta chain) is drawn from a study of shared clonotypes between healthy human individuals. Deep was the level at which the assay was run. Per the study methods: Filtering was not the same, since immunoSEQ gave junction-only sequences without quality scores. TCRdb's copy holds only in-frame clones and misses some; the assay was immunoSEQ multiplex PCR. That table supplies the V and J calls and clone size; D and trimming were determined from the DNA. Of 550,000 to 650,000 clones listed, approximately 96% were seen once; the top ten hold approximately 0.12%. The ends were cut back, 3 bases at V and 8 bases at J, with 15 bases in the middle. CDR3 length: 14 residues. The V gene's germline CDR1 is MNHEY and CDR2 SMNVEV (reference sequence). Naive CD8 cells, CD45RO-negative and positively selected for CCR7, excluded terminally differentiated effector memory CD45RA+ cells.

What was sequenced was naive CD8+ T cells sorted from blood. The receptor was derived from a woman between 25 and 40 years old in good health. The chain couples TRBV27 to TRBJ2-3; D possibly corresponds to TRBD2 (5 bases). CDR3 loop: CASSFGDREGTQYF. CDR3 sequence (DNA): TGTGCCAGCAGTTTCGGCGACCGAGAGGGTACGCAGTATTTT.